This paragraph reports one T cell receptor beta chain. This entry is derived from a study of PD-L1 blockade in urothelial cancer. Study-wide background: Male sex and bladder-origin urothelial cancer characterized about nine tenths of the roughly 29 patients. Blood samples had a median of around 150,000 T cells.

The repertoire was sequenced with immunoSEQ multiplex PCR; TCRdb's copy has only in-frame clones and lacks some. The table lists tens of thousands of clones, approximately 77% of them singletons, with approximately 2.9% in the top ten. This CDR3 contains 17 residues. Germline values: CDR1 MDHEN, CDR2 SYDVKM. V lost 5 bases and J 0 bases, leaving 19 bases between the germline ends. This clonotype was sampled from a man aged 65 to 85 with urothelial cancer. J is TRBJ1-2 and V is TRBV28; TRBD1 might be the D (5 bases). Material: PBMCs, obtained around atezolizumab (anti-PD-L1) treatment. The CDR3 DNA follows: TGTGCCAGCAGTCCCTCAGGTGGGGCCGCCTCTAACTATGGCTACACCTTC. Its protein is CASSPSGGAASNYGYTF.